The text below deals with one T cell receptor beta chain. The sample is drawn from a study of blood T cell repertoires in COVID-19. Across the study: Samples of COVID-19 (acute and convalescent) were obtained from the United States, Italy and Spain.

The CDR3 spans 14 residues. Germline values: CDR1 LNHDA, CDR2 SQIVND (reference sequence). Trimming took off 5 bases at V and 4 bases at J, with 12 bases between the two ends. The data were produced by immunoSEQ multiplex PCR, yet TCRdb's version contains in-frame clones alone and is incomplete. The top ten clones hold approximately 4.9% of a sample with 200,000 to 250,000 clones, 83% of them seen once. The chain has TRBV19 and TRBJ1-5, with D maybe TRBD1 (6 bases). The origin of this receptor is a woman aged 45-65 years who had been exposed to COVID-19. Specimen: PBMCs or T cells enriched from blood (not recorded which). The CDR3 DNA sequence: TGTGCCAGTAGTCCGAGGGGGGGTAATCAGCCCCAGCATTTT. Translation: CASSPRGGNQPQHF.